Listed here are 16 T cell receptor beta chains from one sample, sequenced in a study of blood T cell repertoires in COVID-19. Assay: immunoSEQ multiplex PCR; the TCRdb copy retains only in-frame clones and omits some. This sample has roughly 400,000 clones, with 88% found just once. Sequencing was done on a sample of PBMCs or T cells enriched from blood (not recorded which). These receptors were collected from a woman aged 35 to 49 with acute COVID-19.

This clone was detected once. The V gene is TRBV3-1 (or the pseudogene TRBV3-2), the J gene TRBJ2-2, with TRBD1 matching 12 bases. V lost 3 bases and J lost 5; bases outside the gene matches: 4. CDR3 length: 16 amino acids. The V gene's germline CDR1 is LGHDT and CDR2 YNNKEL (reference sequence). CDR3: CASSHRDRGRTGELFF. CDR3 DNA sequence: TGTGCCAGCAGCCACCGGGACAGGGGGCGAACCGGGGAGCTGTTTTTT.

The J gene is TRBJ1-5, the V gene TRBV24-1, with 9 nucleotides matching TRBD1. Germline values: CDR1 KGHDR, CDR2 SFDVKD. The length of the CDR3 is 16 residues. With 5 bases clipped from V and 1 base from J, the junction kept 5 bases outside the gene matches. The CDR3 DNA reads TGTGCCACCAGTGCAGAGGGACAGGGAAGCAATCAGCCCCAGCATTTT. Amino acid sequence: CATSAEGQGSNQPQHF.

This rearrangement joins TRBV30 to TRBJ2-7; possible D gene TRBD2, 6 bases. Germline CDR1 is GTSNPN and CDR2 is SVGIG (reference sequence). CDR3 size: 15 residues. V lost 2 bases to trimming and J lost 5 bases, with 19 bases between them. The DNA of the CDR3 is TGTGCCTGGAGTTCCCGGACGGACTGGAGGGACGAGCAGTACTTC. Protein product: CAWSSRTDWRDEQYF.

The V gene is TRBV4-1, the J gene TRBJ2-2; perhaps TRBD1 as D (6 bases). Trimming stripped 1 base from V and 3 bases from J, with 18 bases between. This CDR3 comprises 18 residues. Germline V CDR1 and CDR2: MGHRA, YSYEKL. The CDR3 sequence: CASSQGWTEPRYTGELFF. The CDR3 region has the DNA TGCGCCAGCAGCCAAGGTTGGACAGAACCTAGGTACACCGGGGAGCTGTTTTTT.

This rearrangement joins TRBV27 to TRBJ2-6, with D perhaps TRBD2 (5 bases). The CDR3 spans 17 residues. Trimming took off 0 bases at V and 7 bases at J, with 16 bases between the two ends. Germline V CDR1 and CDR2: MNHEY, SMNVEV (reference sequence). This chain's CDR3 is CASSLSGVKGSANVLTF. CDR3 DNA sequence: TGTGCCAGCAGTTTATCCGGGGTTAAGGGAAGTGCCAACGTCCTGACTTTC.

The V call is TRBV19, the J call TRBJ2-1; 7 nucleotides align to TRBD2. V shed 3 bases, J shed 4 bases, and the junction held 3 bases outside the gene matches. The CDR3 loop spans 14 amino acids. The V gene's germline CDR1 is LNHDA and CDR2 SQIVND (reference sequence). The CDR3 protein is CASSMGGGYNEQFF. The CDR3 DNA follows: TGTGCCAGTAGTATGGGCGGGGGTTACAATGAGCAGTTCTTC.

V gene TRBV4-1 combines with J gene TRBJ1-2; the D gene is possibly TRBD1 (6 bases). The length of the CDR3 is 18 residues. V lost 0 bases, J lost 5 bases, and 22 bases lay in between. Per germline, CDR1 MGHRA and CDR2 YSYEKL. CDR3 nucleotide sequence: TGCGCCAGCAGCCAAGATGGTACGAACAGGGCTGGATATTATGGCTACACCTTC. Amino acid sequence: CASSQDGTNRAGYYGYTF.

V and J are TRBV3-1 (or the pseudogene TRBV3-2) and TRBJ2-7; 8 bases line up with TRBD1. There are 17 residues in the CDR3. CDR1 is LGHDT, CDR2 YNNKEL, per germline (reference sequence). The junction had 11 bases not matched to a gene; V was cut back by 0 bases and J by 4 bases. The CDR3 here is CASSQEDREPFIYEQYF. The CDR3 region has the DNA TGTGCCAGCAGCCAAGAGGACAGGGAACCTTTTATTTACGAGCAGTACTTC.

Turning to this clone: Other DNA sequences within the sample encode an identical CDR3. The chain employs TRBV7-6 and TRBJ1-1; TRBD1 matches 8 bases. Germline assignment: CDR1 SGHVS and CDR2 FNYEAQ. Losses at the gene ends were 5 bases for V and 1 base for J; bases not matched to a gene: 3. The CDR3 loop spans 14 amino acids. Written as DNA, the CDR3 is TGTGCCAGCAGCCCCGGACAGGGGAACACTGAAGCTTTCTTT. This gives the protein CASSPGQGNTEAFF.

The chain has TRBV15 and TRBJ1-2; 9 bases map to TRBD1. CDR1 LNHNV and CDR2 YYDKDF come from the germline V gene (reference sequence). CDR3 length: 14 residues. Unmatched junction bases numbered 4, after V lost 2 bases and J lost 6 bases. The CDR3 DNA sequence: TGTGCCACCAGCAGACCTGGACAGGGGAATGGCTACACCTTC. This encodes CATSRPGQGNGYTF. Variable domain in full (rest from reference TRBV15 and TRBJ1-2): DAMVIQNPRYQVTQFGKPVTLSCSQTLNHNVMYWYQQKSSQAPKLLFHYYDKDFNNEADTPDNFQSRRPNTSFCFLDIRSPGLGDTAMYLCATSRPGQGNGYTFGSGTRLTVV.

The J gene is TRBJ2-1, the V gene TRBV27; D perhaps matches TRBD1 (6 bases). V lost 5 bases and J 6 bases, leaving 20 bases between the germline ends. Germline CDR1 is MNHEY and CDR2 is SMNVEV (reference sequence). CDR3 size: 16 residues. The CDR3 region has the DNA TGTGCCAGCAGTCCGGACCCAGGGGCGAGGGTCAATGAGCAGTTCTTC. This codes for CASSPDPGARVNEQFF.

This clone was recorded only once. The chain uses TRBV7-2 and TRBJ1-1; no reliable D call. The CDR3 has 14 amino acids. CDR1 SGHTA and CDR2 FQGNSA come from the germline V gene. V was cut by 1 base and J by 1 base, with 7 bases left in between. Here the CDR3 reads CASSLDAGNTEAFF. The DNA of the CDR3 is TGTGCCAGCAGCTTAGATGCGGGGAACACTGAAGCTTTCTTT.

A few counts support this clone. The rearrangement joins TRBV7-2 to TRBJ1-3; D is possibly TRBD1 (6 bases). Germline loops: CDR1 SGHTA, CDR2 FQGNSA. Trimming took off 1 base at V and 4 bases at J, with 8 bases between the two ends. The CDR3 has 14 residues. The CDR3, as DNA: TGTGCCAGCAGCTTAGTTACAGGGGGAAACACCATATATTTT. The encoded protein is CASSLVTGGNTIYF.

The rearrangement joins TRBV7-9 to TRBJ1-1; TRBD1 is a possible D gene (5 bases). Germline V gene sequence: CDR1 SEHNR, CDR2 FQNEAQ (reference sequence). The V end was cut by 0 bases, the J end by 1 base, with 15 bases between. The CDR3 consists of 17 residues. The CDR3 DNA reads TGTGCCAGCAGCTTAGCCCTCAACCGGGACTGGAACACTGAAGCTTTCTTT. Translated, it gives CASSLALNRDWNTEAFF.

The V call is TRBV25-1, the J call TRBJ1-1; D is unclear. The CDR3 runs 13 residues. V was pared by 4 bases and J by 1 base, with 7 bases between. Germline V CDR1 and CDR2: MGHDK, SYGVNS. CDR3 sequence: CASSGAKNTEAFF. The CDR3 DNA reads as TGTGCCAGCAGTGGAGCAAAGAACACTGAAGCTTTCTTT.

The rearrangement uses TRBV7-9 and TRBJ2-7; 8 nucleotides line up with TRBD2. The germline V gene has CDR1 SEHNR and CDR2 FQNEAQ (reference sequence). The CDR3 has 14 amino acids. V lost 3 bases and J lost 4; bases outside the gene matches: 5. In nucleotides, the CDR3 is TGTGCCAGCAGCTTGGCGGGGGGCTATTACGAGCAGTACTTC. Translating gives CASSLAGGYYEQYF.